The 18 T cell receptor beta chains in this list originate from one sample, sequenced in a study of early T cells in non-severe SARS-CoV-2 infection (TCRdb year 2021). The library relied on 5' RACE. Sequencing relied on a NextSeq 500. TCRdb reprocessed the public reads (quality trimming at Q25 with fastp, clone calling with MiXCR) and kept in-frame beta chains. Entries are consolidated by CDR3 protein sequence, retaining the most common genes and DNA. The sample yields 17,000 or so distinct CDR3 sequences; around 5.8% were counted once. Less than 8% of the sample is in the top ten clones. This specimen consisted of whole blood, obtained at baseline. These receptors came from an adult who was a healthcare worker with PCR-confirmed SARS-CoV-2 infection or an uninfected control (not recorded which).

In this sample, this clonotype turned up many times. The V call is TRBV12-3 or TRBV12-4, the J call TRBJ2-5; 7 bases fit TRBD1. The J segment lost 4 bases and the V segment lost 5 bases, leaving 13 bases of the junction unmatched. The CDR3 has 16 amino acids. The CDR3: CASSPTETGSAETQYF. CDR3 in DNA: TGTGCCAGCAGTCCGACAGAGACAGGGTCGGCAGAGACCCAGTACTTC.

This clonotype was recorded at least ten times. The J gene is TRBJ1-1, the V gene TRBV10-3, with 9 bases lining up with TRBD1. CDR1 is ENHRY and CDR2 is SYGVKD in the germline V gene. V was pared by 6 bases and J by 8 bases, with 4 bases of the junction left unmatched. This CDR3 is 12 amino acids long. The CDR3 DNA reads as TGTGCCATCAGAAGGGACAGGGAGGAAGCTTTCTTT. Its translation is CAIRRDREEAFF.

This clonotype was found many times. The V gene is TRBV7-6, the J gene TRBJ2-3, with TRBD1 matching over 8 bases. This CDR3 is built from 16 residues. With V trimmed by 1 base and J by 4 bases, 7 bases remained unmatched. CDR1 and CDR2 from the germline V gene are SGHVS and FNYEAQ. CDR3 sequence reads: CASSLDLQGVADTQYF. In DNA, the CDR3 is TGTGCCAGCAGCTTAGACCTACAGGGGGTAGCAGATACGCAGTATTTT.

This clonotype has only a few counts. This chain uses TRBV15 with TRBJ1-3; D is possibly TRBD1 (5 bases). V dropped 0 bases and J dropped 4 bases, with 7 bases sitting between them. Per germline, CDR1 LNHNV and CDR2 YYDKDF (reference sequence). This CDR3 has 14 amino acids. The CDR3 region is CATSRDRTGNTIYF. CDR3 DNA: TGTGCCACCAGCAGAGATAGGACAGGAAACACCATATATTTT.

Points on this clonotype: One base away lies a much larger clone, so this may be a sequencing read error. The gene calls are TRBV6-6 and TRBJ1-4, with TRBD1 as a possible D gene (6 bases). The germline CDR1 and CDR2 sequences are MNHNY and SVGAGI (reference sequence). The CDR3 runs to 16 residues. This CDR3 is CASRDLSGTTNEKLLF. In DNA, the CDR3 is TGTGCCAGCAGGGATCTCTCGGGGACAACTAATGAAAAACTGTTATTT.

Many counts were recorded for this clonotype. The V and J genes are TRBV20-1 and TRBJ1-6; TRBD1 aligns across 9 bases. CDR1 DFQATT and CDR2 SNEGSKA come from the germline V gene (reference sequence). The CDR3 runs to 18 residues. V dropped 5 bases and J dropped 1; count of bases not matched to a gene: 12. CDR3 protein: CSAEGQGTERSYNSPLHF. CDR3 coding DNA: TGCAGTGCTGAAGGACAGGGGACCGAGCGGTCCTATAATTCACCCCTCCACTTT.

This clonotype is medium-sized in the sample. The chain combines TRBV6-4 with TRBJ2-1, with unresolved D. From germline, CDR1 is MRHNA and CDR2 SNTAGT. Trimming removed 0 bases at V and 9 bases at J, with 12 bases between. This CDR3 region has 14 residues. The CDR3 coding sequence is TGTGCCAGCAGTGACTCTGTGGAAGTCGGTGAGCAGTTCTTC. As protein: CASSDSVEVGEQFF.

In its sample, this clonotype was seen many times. V usage is TRBV20-1 and J usage is TRBJ2-3; the D gene could be TRBD1 or TRBD2 (5 bases each). Trimming left V 6 bases short and J 2 bases short, with 15 bases between. Germline values: CDR1 DFQATT, CDR2 SNEGSKA (reference sequence). There are 14 residues in the CDR3. The CDR3 DNA reads TGCAGTGCCGGGATGGACAAGAACACAGATACGCAGTATTTT. Protein sequence: CSAGMDKNTDTQYF.

The table lists this clonotype with a few counts. The chain recombines TRBV11-2 with TRBJ2-2, with 7 bases aligning to TRBD1. CDR1 is SGHAT and CDR2 is FQNNGV in the germline V gene. The CDR3 contains 17 residues. The J segment lost 0 bases and the V segment lost 1 base, leaving 5 bases of the junction unmatched. CDR3 sequence: CASSLGTGTANTGELFF. CDR3 nucleotide sequence: TGTGCCAGCAGCTTAGGCACCGGGACAGCGAACACCGGGGAGCTGTTTTTT.

This clonotype was picked up many times. The chain is built from TRBV5-1 and TRBJ2-1; D possibly corresponds to TRBD1 (6 bases). Per the germline V gene, CDR1 is SGHRS and CDR2 is YFSETQ. The CDR3 spans 14 residues. Trimming shortened V by 0 bases and J by 6 bases, and 10 bases separated the two germline ends. The CDR3 loop reads CASSLGQVSNEQFF. As DNA, the CDR3 is TGCGCCAGCAGCTTGGGACAGGTTAGCAATGAGCAGTTCTTC.

This clonotype was seen ten or more times. CDR3 sequence reads: CASSQRGTEAFF. The CDR3 DNA follows: TGTGCCAGCAGTCAAAGAGGGACTGAAGCTTTCTTT. The chain links TRBV12-3 or TRBV12-4 to TRBJ1-1; D unclear. The CDR3 covers 12 residues. Trimming shortened V by 5 bases and J by 5 bases, and 9 bases separated the two germline ends.

This clonotype was detected ten times or more. The J gene is TRBJ1-2, the V gene TRBV29-1, with a tentative D call TRBD1 (6 bases). The CDR3 consists of 14 residues. Trimming shortened V by 6 bases and J by 8 bases, and 22 bases separated the two germline ends. CDR1 is SQVTM and CDR2 is ANQGSEA in the germline V gene. CDR3 sequence reads: CSVNSQGLRGGYTF. CDR3 nucleotides: TGCAGCGTCAATTCTCAGGGCCTCAGGGGCGGCTACACCTTC. Complete variable domain (other parts from reference TRBV29-1 and TRBJ1-2): SAVISQKPSRDICQRGTSLTIQCQVDSQVTMMFWYRQQPGQSLTLIATANQGSEATYESGFVIDKFPISRPNLTFSTLTVSNMSPEDSSIYLCSVNSQGLRGGYTFGSGTRLTVV.

The table lists this clonotype with a few counts. A much larger clone is a single base away; this may be a read error. The chain links TRBV6-1 to TRBJ2-7; D is unclear. The germline V and J ends were trimmed by 5 bases and 6 bases, with 14 bases remaining between them. The germline V gene encodes CDR1 MNHNS and CDR2 SASEGT. This CDR3 has 13 amino acids. As DNA, the CDR3 is TGTGCCAGCAGTTCGGTCGCGAGGAGCGAGCAGTACTTC. Protein: CASSSVARSEQYF.

This clonotype was seen ten or more times. The gene calls are TRBV29-1 and TRBJ1-2, with 7 positions matching TRBD1. After removal of 5 bases from V and 3 bases from J, the junction contained 9 bases not matched to a gene. CDR1 is SQVTM and CDR2 is ANQGSEA in the germline V gene. The length of the CDR3 is 14 residues. The chain's CDR3 is CSVPPRGSDYGYTF. The DNA of the CDR3 is TGCAGCGTTCCACCCAGGGGGAGTGACTATGGCTACACCTTC.

This clonotype is medium-sized. J is TRBJ1-2 and V is TRBV12-3 or TRBV12-4; D is uncertain. V lost 6 bases to trimming and J lost 4 bases, with 9 bases between them. The CDR3 covers 12 residues. The CDR3 coding sequence is TGTGCCAGCAGCCAGGCCATCTATGGCTACACCTTC. This sequence encodes CASSQAIYGYTF.

This clonotype appeared many times. V and J are TRBV10-3 and TRBJ1-5; 12 nucleotides match TRBD1. The ends lost 6 bases at V and 8 bases at J; junction bases unmatched: 8. Germline lookup yields CDR1 ENHRY and CDR2 SYGVKD. The CDR3 spans 15 residues. DNA of the CDR3: TGTGCCATCAGGCCCGGGACAGGGGGCTCGGAGCCCCAGCATTTT. Its translation is CAIRPGTGGSEPQHF.

The chain combines TRBV18 with TRBJ2-5; 10 bases line up with TRBD1. V shed 3 bases, J shed 4 bases, and the junction held 8 bases outside the gene matches. Germline V gene lookup returns CDR1 KGHSH and CDR2 LQKENI. This CDR3 has 16 residues. The CDR3 protein is CASSPYPRQGAETQYF. For the CDR3, the DNA is TGTGCCAGCTCACCTTATCCGAGACAGGGGGCAGAGACCCAGTACTTC.

This clonotype showed up many times. The chain is built from TRBV2 and TRBJ1-3, with D unclear. The CDR3 covers 12 residues. Germline lookup yields CDR1 SNHLY and CDR2 FYNNEI. The V and J ends lost 9 bases and 1 base respectively, with 7 bases between them. The CDR3 coding sequence is TGTGCCAGTACAGAATCTGGAAACACCATATATTTT. Protein product: CASTESGNTIYF.